The 27 T cell receptor beta chains listed next were all sequenced from one sample in a study of T cells of healthy individuals (dated by TCRdb to 2017 to 2018). The library was generated by 5' RACE. Sequencing was carried out with an Illumina MiSeq. TCRdb took the public reads, trimmed them with fastp at Q25, ran MiXCR for clone calling and kept in-frame beta chains. One record per CDR3 amino acid sequence lists the most common genes and DNA. The sample includes nearly 100,000 distinct CDR3 sequences, with 17% observed a single time. The ten most abundant clones make up roughly 6.1% of the sample. Receptors originate from a human donor in good health.

This clonotype has just one count. One end of the junction varies from germline; a read error may be responsible. The rearrangement links TRBV28 to TRBJ2-2, with a possible D match to TRBD2 (5 bases). Germline CDR1 is MDHEN and CDR2 is SYDVKM. The CDR3 totals 12 residues. CDR3 sequence reads: CASSLSTGKLFF. DNA for the CDR3: TGTGCCAGCAGCCTTAGTACCGGGAAGCTGTTTTTT.

Only a few counts were recorded for this clonotype. V and J are TRBV28 and TRBJ2-1, with 9 bases identical to TRBD2. The CDR3 spans 14 residues. The junction had 6 bases not matched to a gene; V was cut back by 6 bases and J by 6 bases. The germline V gene encodes CDR1 MDHEN and CDR2 SYDVKM. CDR3 in amino acids: CASSAGTSPNEQFF. DNA of the CDR3: TGTGCCAGCAGCGCCGGGACTAGCCCCAATGAGCAGTTCTTC.

The V call is TRBV20-1, the J call TRBJ2-6, with D possibly matching TRBD1 (6 bases). The germline gives CDR1 DFQATT, CDR2 SNEGSKA (reference sequence). This CDR3 has 16 amino acids. Deletions cut 5 bases from V and 0 bases from J, with 14 bases between. CDR3 sequence: CSAPTGTNSGANVLTF. The CDR3 region has the DNA TGCAGTGCTCCTACCGGGACAAACTCTGGGGCCAACGTCCTGACTTTC.

This clonotype was seen repeatedly, ten times or more. This chain links TRBV20-1 with TRBJ2-1; 7 bases fit TRBD1. Germline V gives CDR1 DFQATT, CDR2 SNEGSKA (reference sequence). This CDR3 contains 15 residues. Germline trimming cut 0 bases from V and 3 bases from J; bases unmatched to any gene: 5. Here the CDR3 reads CSARDGQARYNEQFF. In nucleotides, the CDR3 is TGCAGTGCTAGAGACGGACAGGCGCGCTACAATGAGCAGTTCTTC.

This clonotype was seen at least ten times. The chain recombines TRBV6-1 with TRBJ1-5; 8 bases are shared with TRBD1. This CDR3 is built from 16 residues. V dropped 6 bases and J dropped 2; count of bases not matched to a gene: 9. Per germline, CDR1 MNHNS and CDR2 SASEGT. The CDR3 is CASRSGGLMGNQPQHF. In nucleotides, the CDR3 is TGTGCCAGCAGGTCAGGGGGCCTGATGGGCAATCAGCCCCAGCATTTT.

There are a few counts of this clonotype. The chain combines TRBV24-1 with TRBJ1-5; D is perhaps TRBD1 (5 bases). This CDR3 region has 12 residues. Germline-derived CDR1 and CDR2 are KGHDR and SFDVKD. Trimming left V 5 bases short and J 11 bases short, with 12 bases between. The CDR3 is CATSAGTRSQHF. CDR3 coding DNA: TGTGCCACCAGTGCCGGGACGCGGTCCCAGCATTTT.

In this sample, this clonotype turned up many times. CDR3 bases: TGTGCCAGCAGCTTAGAGAAGGGTACCTACGAGCAGTACTTC. This gives the protein CASSLEKGTYEQYF. The chain combines TRBV7-8 with TRBJ2-7, with D unclear. The germline V gene encodes CDR1 SGHVS and CDR2 FQNEAQ. This CDR3 has 14 residues. The ends were cut back, 1 base at V and 2 bases at J, with 9 bases in the middle.

This clonotype was picked up a small number of times. The gene calls are TRBV9 and TRBJ2-2; D remains ambiguous. CDR3 length equals 14 residues. Germline V CDR1 and CDR2: SGDLS, YYNGEE. V was clipped by 7 bases and J by 0 bases, with 10 bases between them. CDR3 in amino acids: CASGVGANTGELFF. The CDR3 nucleotides are TGTGCCAGCGGGGTCGGAGCGAACACCGGGGAGCTGTTTTTT. The variable domain in full, with the rest retrieved from reference TRBV9 and TRBJ2-2, is DSGVTQTPKHLITATGQRVTLRCSPRSGDLSVYWYQQSLDQGLQFLIQYYNGEERAKGNILERFSAQQFPDLHSELNLSSLELGDSALYFCASGVGANTGELFFGEGSRLTVL.

Notes on this clonotype: This may arise from a read error, as a much more abundant clone is one base away. This rearrangement joins TRBV7-9 to TRBJ1-2, with D possibly being TRBD1 (5 bases). The CDR3 is made up of 13 amino acids. Germline CDR1 and CDR2: SEHNR and FQNEAQ (reference sequence). The CDR3 protein is CASSLSGTYGHTF. Here the CDR3 DNA reads TGTGCCAGCAGCTTATCTGGGACCTATGGCCACACCTTC.

This clonotype was observed at least ten times. The chain is built from TRBV28 and TRBJ2-1; D ambiguous. The germline V and J ends were trimmed by 3 bases and 7 bases, with 13 bases remaining between them. The CDR3 contains 14 residues. Per germline, CDR1 MDHEN and CDR2 SYDVKM. The DNA for the CDR3 is TGTGCCAGCAGTTTTGTGGCCCGGATTAATGAGCAGTTCTTC. It yields the protein CASSFVARINEQFF. The whole variable domain, filled in from reference TRBV28 and TRBJ2-1, reads DVKVTQSSRYLVKRTGEKVFLECVQDMDHENMFWYRQDPGLGLRLIYFSYDVKMKEKGDIPEGYSVSREKKERFSLILESASTNQTSMYLCASSFVARINEQFFGPGTRLTVL.

The V call is TRBV3-1, the J call TRBJ2-3; perhaps TRBD2 as D (6 bases). CDR1 and CDR2 (germline): LGHDT, YNNKEL (reference sequence). The CDR3 runs to 12 residues. Trimming took off 4 bases at V and 10 bases at J, with 12 bases between the two ends. As DNA, the CDR3 is TGTGCCAGCAGCCTCCTGTCGGGGGCGCAGTATTTT. This sequence encodes CASSLLSGAQYF.

This clonotype was counted at least ten times. The genes are TRBV7-8 and TRBJ2-7, with TRBD1 identical over 7 bases. The CDR3 length is 14 residues. Germline V gives CDR1 SGHVS, CDR2 FQNEAQ. V dropped 2 bases and J dropped 0; count of bases not matched to a gene: 1. CDR3 amino acids: CASSLRDSSYEQYF. In nucleotides, the CDR3 is TGTGCCAGCAGCTTAAGGGACAGCTCCTACGAGCAGTACTTC.

This clonotype was counted between two and nine times. The V gene is TRBV4-3, the J gene TRBJ1-2, with a possible D match to TRBD1 (5 bases). CDR3 length: 15 residues. Trimming stripped 3 bases from V and 3 bases from J, with 14 bases between. Per the germline V gene, CDR1 is LGHNA and CDR2 is YSLEER. The chain's CDR3 is CASSQSLGTYYGYTF. The CDR3 bases are TGCGCCAGCAGCCAGTCCCTCGGGACGTACTATGGCTACACCTTC.

The chain uses TRBV12-3 or TRBV12-4 and TRBJ1-2, with D possibly TRBD1 on 6 matching bases. V was pared by 5 bases and J by 7 bases, with 14 bases between. CDR3 size: 13 residues. This CDR3 reads CASSLQGVVGYTF. The DNA of the CDR3 is TGTGCCAGCAGTCTACAGGGAGTAGTTGGCTACACCTTC.

This clonotype was detected only a few times. The rearrangement joins TRBV7-2 to TRBJ2-5, with 7 bases identical to TRBD1. This CDR3 has 14 residues. Germline values: CDR1 SGHTA, CDR2 FQGNSA. Losses at the gene ends were 6 bases for V and 1 base for J; bases not matched to a gene: 5. CDR3 in amino acids: CASSKTGTQETQYF. The CDR3 nucleotides are TGTGCCAGCAGTAAGACAGGGACCCAAGAGACCCAGTACTTC. Full variable domain (remainder filled in from reference TRBV7-2 and TRBJ2-5): GAGVSQSPSNKVTEKGKDVELRCDPISGHTALYWYRQSLGQGLEFLIYFQGNSAPDKSGLPSDRFSAERTGGSVSTLTIQRTQQEDSAVYLCASSKTGTQETQYFGPGTRLLVL.

This clonotype was seen more than once but under ten times. The chain combines TRBV19 with TRBJ2-1; D is uncertain. Deletions cut 4 bases from V and 4 bases from J, with 11 bases between. The CDR3 spans 14 residues. In germline, CDR1 is LNHDA, CDR2 SQIVND (reference sequence). CDR3 loop: CASSRSSYYNEQFF. The CDR3 coding sequence is TGTGCCAGTAGTAGGTCCAGCTATTACAATGAGCAGTTCTTC.

This clonotype was counted many times. J is TRBJ1-4 and V is TRBV3-1; the D is unclear. V dropped 0 bases and J dropped 7 bases, with 9 bases sitting between them. The CDR3 runs to 14 residues. CDR1 and CDR2 from the germline V gene are LGHDT and YNNKEL (reference sequence). CDR3 DNA sequence: TGTGCCAGCAGCCAAGATTGGGGAAGTGAAAAACTGTTTTTT. As protein: CASSQDWGSEKLFF. The whole variable domain, filled in from reference TRBV3-1 and TRBJ1-4, reads DTAVSQTPKYLVTQMGNDKSIKCEQNLGHDTMYWYKQDSKKFLKIMFSYNNKELIINETVPNRFSPKSPDKAHLNLHINSLELGDSAVYFCASSQDWGSEKLFFGSGTQLSVL.

The rearrangement uses TRBV9 and TRBJ1-6, with D hard to call. This CDR3 comprises 14 residues. V dropped 0 bases and J dropped 7 bases, with 8 bases sitting between them. Germline CDR1 reads SGDLS; CDR2 reads YYNGEE. Here the CDR3 reads CASSVATQNSPLHF. The CDR3 DNA follows: TGTGCCAGCAGCGTAGCTACTCAGAATTCACCCCTCCACTTT.

This chain links TRBV5-1 with TRBJ2-1; 9 bases line up with TRBD1. The length of the CDR3 is 13 residues. Germline CDR1 reads SGHRS; CDR2 reads YFSETQ. V lost 5 bases, J lost 9 bases, and 6 bases stayed unmatched. CDR3 bases: TGCGCCAGCAGTGGACAGGGGACGGGTGAGCAGTTCTTC. This gives the protein CASSGQGTGEQFF. The variable domain in full, with the rest retrieved from reference TRBV5-1 and TRBJ2-1, is KAGVTQTPRYLIKTRGQQVTLSCSPISGHRSVSWYQQTPGQGLQFLFEYFSETQRNKGNFPGRFSGRQFSNSRSEMNVSTLELGDSALYLCASSGQGTGEQFFGPGTRLTVL.

V and J are TRBV5-6 and TRBJ2-7; TRBD1 aligns across 8 bases. J gave up 5 bases and V 3 bases, and 1 base lay outside the gene matches. Germline CDR1 and CDR2: SGHDT and YYEEEE. The CDR3 covers 12 residues. The chain's CDR3 is CASSWTGNEQYF. Here the CDR3 DNA reads TGTGCCAGCAGCTGGACAGGGAACGAGCAGTACTTC.

This clonotype came up many times. The chain has TRBV5-5 and TRBJ2-1, with 8 bases lining up with TRBD2. Per germline, CDR1 SGHKS and CDR2 YYEKEE (reference sequence). With 4 bases clipped from V and 7 bases from J, the junction kept 7 bases outside the gene matches. The CDR3 consists of 14 residues. Here the CDR3 DNA reads TGTGCCAGCAGCCCTCGGACTAGCCTAAATGAGCAGTTCTTC. It translates to CASSPRTSLNEQFF. Full variable domain (outside the CDR3, taken from reference TRBV5-5 and TRBJ2-1): DAGVTQSPTHLIKTRGQQVTLRCSPISGHKSVSWYQQVLGQGPQFIFQYYEKEERGRGNFPDRFSARQFPNYSSELNVNALLLGDSALYLCASSPRTSLNEQFFGPGTRLTVL.

There are a few counts of this clonotype. The chain carries TRBV4-2 and TRBJ2-1; a possible D gene is TRBD2 (6 bases). The CDR3 sequence is 12 residues long. Germline CDR1 LGHNA, CDR2 YNFKEQ. The germline V and J ends were trimmed by 6 bases and 6 bases, with 9 bases remaining between them. DNA for the CDR3: TGTGCCAGCAGGGGGGACTCCAATGAGCAGTTCTTC. This gives the protein CASRGDSNEQFF.

This clonotype was seen a handful of times. The chain recombines TRBV7-9 with TRBJ1-6, with 8 positions matching TRBD1. The J segment lost 10 bases and the V segment lost 5 bases, leaving 7 bases of the junction unmatched. CDR3 length: 14 residues. Germline V gives CDR1 SEHNR, CDR2 FQNEAQ (reference sequence). The CDR3 reads CASSQGTGESPLHF. CDR3 DNA sequence: TGTGCCAGCAGCCAAGGGACAGGCGAGTCACCCCTCCACTTT.

This clonotype has more than one count but fewer than ten. The V call is TRBV24-1, the J call TRBJ2-2; 7 positions agree with TRBD2. With V trimmed by 3 bases and J by 5 bases, 2 bases remained unmatched. The CDR3 spans 14 residues. Germline CDR1 and CDR2: KGHDR and SFDVKD. CDR3 loop: CATSDPGGTGELFF. The CDR3 nucleotides read TGTGCCACCAGTGATCCGGGGGGTACCGGGGAGCTGTTTTTT.

This clonotype was detected ten times or more. This chain uses TRBV2 with TRBJ2-5; D is ambiguous. The CDR3 is made up of 13 amino acids. CDR1 and CDR2 from the germline V gene are SNHLY and FYNNEI. The ends were cut back, 3 bases at V and 3 bases at J, with 8 bases in the middle. CDR3 DNA: TGTGCCAGCAGTGATGTGGGGAAAGAGACCCAGTACTTC. It codes for CASSDVGKETQYF.

This clonotype was detected ten times or more. The chain employs TRBV18 and TRBJ2-7; TRBD2 agrees at 13 bases. The germline V gene has CDR1 KGHSH and CDR2 LQKENI. This CDR3 contains 17 residues. With V trimmed by 6 bases and J by 2 bases, 10 bases remained unmatched. The CDR3 bases are TGTGCCAGCTCCGCAAGCTGGACTAGCGGGAGAGCCTACGAGCAGTACTTC. Translation: CASSASWTSGRAYEQYF. The full variable domain, rest sourced from reference TRBV18 and TRBJ2-7, is NAGVMQNPRHLVRRRGQEARLRCSPMKGHSHVYWYRQLPEEGLKFMVYLQKENIIDESGMPKERFSAEFPKEGPSILRIQQVVRGDSAAYFCASSASWTSGRAYEQYFGPGTRLTVT.

The rearrangement links TRBV24-1 to TRBJ2-7; D is unclear. This CDR3 spans 13 amino acids. Per the germline V gene, CDR1 is KGHDR and CDR2 is SFDVKD. V was shortened by 4 bases and J by 6 bases, with 12 bases between the two germline ends. CDR3 nucleotide sequence: TGTGCCACCAGTGAGGGCTCAAGGACCGAGCAGTACTTC. Residues: CATSEGSRTEQYF.